The 31 T cell receptor beta chains presented below share a single source sample, sequenced in a study of CXCR3-negative and CXCR3-positive naive CD8 T cells. Findings and limits, study-wide: TRB CDR3s were more hydrophobic in CXCR3-positive than in CXCR3-negative naive cells.

Researchers prepared the TRB cDNA libraries using 5' RACE with UMI labels. TCRdb derives one entry per CDR3 protein from the 5' RACE reads, leaving out DNA. This sample contains about 150,000 distinct CDR3 sequences. For these TCRs, the target antigens are not known. Source material: naive CXCR3+ CD8+ T cells from blood. Subset described: CD45RO-CCR7+CD27+CD95- naive CD8+ T cells expressing CXCR3 (TNR3+). All receptors come from a human donor in good health. Some clones in this sample may be carry-over from other donors' samples.

V is TRBV28 and J is TRBJ2-1; TCRdb's D call of TRBD2 is untestable without DNA. The V gene's germline CDR1 is MDHEN and CDR2 SYDVKM. This CDR3 comprises 17 residues. The CDR3 sequence is CASSVDRLSGRGNEQFF.

The V call is TRBV2, the J call TRBJ2-7; TCRdb reports TRBD1, a call that lacks DNA to check it against. CDR1 SNHLY and CDR2 FYNNEI come from the germline V gene. The CDR3 has 14 amino acids. The CDR3 here is CASSDSGGFYEQYF.

V is TRBV29-1 and J is TRBJ2-7; TCRdb returns TRBD1, unconfirmable since there is no DNA. Looked up from germline, CDR1 is SQVTM and CDR2 is ANQGSEA. This CDR3 has 13 residues. The CDR3 region is CSVEEGAGYEQYF.

The J gene is TRBJ1-2, the V gene TRBV20-1. Germline V gene sequence: CDR1 DFQATT, CDR2 SNEGSKA (reference sequence). The CDR3 contains 16 residues. CDR3 residues: CSAREASVSANYGYTF.

The chain employs TRBV29-1 and TRBJ2-1; checking the TCRdb D call of TRBD2 is not possible without DNA. There are 16 residues in the CDR3. Germline CDR1 reads SQVTM; CDR2 reads ANQGSEA. This CDR3 reads CSYALYDGPSYNEQFF.

The chain has TRBV20-1 and TRBJ2-7; TCRdb lists TRBD2, though no DNA is available to test this call. Germline lookup yields CDR1 DFQATT and CDR2 SNEGSKA (reference sequence). The CDR3 runs 15 residues. The CDR3 loop is CSARDLAGGDYEQYF.

The CDR3 is CASSHPYRGSSYNEQFF. This chain connects TRBV7-9 to TRBJ2-1; TCRdb indicates TRBD1, and absent DNA this call remains unverified. The CDR3 contains 17 residues. Germline CDR1 SEHNR, CDR2 FQNEAQ (reference sequence).

The chain uses TRBV27 and TRBJ1-6. CDR3 length: 13 residues. Germline loops: CDR1 MNHEY, CDR2 SMNVEV (reference sequence). This CDR3 is CASSLSSYTPLHF.

J is TRBJ2-1 and V is TRBV5-1; TCRdb outputs TRBD2, but without DNA this stays unchecked. Germline CDR1 SGHRS, CDR2 YFSETQ. This CDR3 has 14 residues. The CDR3 reads CASRSSGSNNEQFF.

The chain has TRBV27 and TRBJ2-1. The CDR3 runs to 12 residues. The germline V gene has CDR1 MNHEY and CDR2 SMNVEV (reference sequence). CDR3 residues: CAAVSSYNEQFF.

This CDR3 reads CASSLPIQGAAETQYF. The chain couples TRBV7-6 to TRBJ2-5; lacking DNA, the TRBD1 call made by TCRdb goes unchecked. The CDR3 has 16 residues. Per the germline V gene, CDR1 is SGHVS and CDR2 is FNYEAQ.

The V gene is TRBV28, the J gene TRBJ1-1; lacking DNA, the TRBD1 call made by TCRdb goes unchecked. The CDR3 runs 15 residues. Germline V gene sequence: CDR1 MDHEN, CDR2 SYDVKM. The chain's CDR3 is CATILTGALNTEAFF. Looking up the rest from reference TRBV28 and TRBJ1-1 gives the full variable domain: DVKVTQSSRYLVKRTGEKVFLECVQDMDHENMFWYRQDPGLGLRLIYFSYDVKMKEKGDIPEGYSVSREKKERFSLILESASTNQTSMYLCATILTGALNTEAFFGQGTRLTVV.

The chain links TRBV29-1 to TRBJ2-7; checking the TCRdb D call of TRBD2 is not possible without DNA. Germline loops: CDR1 SQVTM, CDR2 ANQGSEA. There are 13 residues in the CDR3. The CDR3 loop reads CSVSSGSSYEQYF.

The J gene is TRBJ2-4, the V gene TRBV7-8; the TCRdb D gene call, TRBD1, has no DNA to confirm it. The CDR3 contains 13 residues. Per the germline V gene, CDR1 is SGHVS and CDR2 is FQNEAQ. CDR3 protein: CASSLLGENIQYF.

This sequence joins TRBV12-3 or TRBV12-4 and TRBJ2-2; TCRdb's D call, TRBD1, is unchecked because there is no DNA. This CDR3 has 16 amino acids. CDR3 in amino acids: CASSFQGAWRAGELFF.

The chain employs TRBV5-1 and TRBJ1-3; TCRdb indicates TRBD1, and absent DNA this call remains unverified. Germline V gene data show CDR1 as SGHRS and CDR2 as YFSETQ. The length of the CDR3 is 17 residues. The CDR3 reads CASSSAVAGEAWNTIYF.

The chain couples TRBV7-9 to TRBJ1-1; the TCRdb call, TRBD1, lacks DNA for checking. This CDR3 has 16 amino acids. CDR1 and CDR2 (germline): SEHNR, FQNEAQ (reference sequence). CDR3 amino acids: CASSSEGAGWNTEAFF.

The rearrangement uses TRBV5-6 and TRBJ2-7. This CDR3 contains 11 residues. The germline V gene encodes CDR1 SGHDT and CDR2 YYEEEE. CDR3 protein: CASTSDDEQYF.

The rearrangement links TRBV7-9 to TRBJ1-1. Per germline, CDR1 SEHNR and CDR2 FQNEAQ (reference sequence). This CDR3 comprises 12 residues. The CDR3 loop is CASSLSPNEAFF.

This chain joins TRBV28 and TRBJ1-3. The CDR3 is 12 amino acids. Germline V CDR1 and CDR2: MDHEN, SYDVKM. CDR3 region: CASSFPGNTIYF.

The V and J genes are TRBV15 and TRBJ2-7. Germline V gene sequence: CDR1 LNHNV, CDR2 YYDKDF (reference sequence). This CDR3 has 13 residues. The chain's CDR3 is CATSSGRVYEQYF. Complete variable domain (other parts from reference TRBV15 and TRBJ2-7): DAMVIQNPRYQVTQFGKPVTLSCSQTLNHNVMYWYQQKSSQAPKLLFHYYDKDFNNEADTPDNFQSRRPNTSFCFLDIRSPGLGDTAMYLCATSSGRVYEQYFGPGTRLTVT.

The chain joins TRBV28 to TRBJ2-2; the D call of TRBD1 rests on TCRdb alone, since no DNA is present to check it. CDR1 is MDHEN, CDR2 SYDVKM, per germline. The CDR3 has 15 amino acids. CDR3 region: CASNPKGQGTGELFF.

The gene calls are TRBV7-9 and TRBJ2-6. Germline V lookup: CDR1 SEHNR, CDR2 FQNEAQ (reference sequence). The CDR3 contains 14 residues. CDR3 in amino acids: CASSAVAGANVLTF.

The chain has TRBV4-3 and TRBJ2-3. CDR1 is LGHNA and CDR2 is YSLEER in the germline V gene. The CDR3 contains 15 residues. CDR3 amino acids: CASSQRSQGPDTQYF.

The chain is built from TRBV4-3 and TRBJ2-6. CDR1 LGHNA and CDR2 YSLEER come from the germline V gene. The CDR3 has 16 residues. CDR3 amino acids: CASSPSSSSGANVLTF.

The rearrangement uses TRBV7-8 and TRBJ2-3; TCRdb designates TRBD1, a call that cannot be tested without DNA. This CDR3 is built from 16 residues. The germline V gene has CDR1 SGHVS and CDR2 FQNEAQ. The chain's CDR3 is CASSFTTGGRTDTQYF.

This rearrangement joins TRBV7-2 to TRBJ2-7; checking the TCRdb D call of TRBD1 is not possible without DNA. The CDR3 spans 13 residues. CDR1 and CDR2 (germline): SGHTA, FQGNSA. The CDR3 loop reads CASRLGAGSEQYF.

The chain carries TRBV7-9 and TRBJ2-1; checking the TCRdb D call of TRBD1 is not possible without DNA. CDR1 and CDR2 from the germline V gene are SEHNR and FQNEAQ (reference sequence). The CDR3 is 14 amino acids. The CDR3 loop reads CASTLDSPVDEQFF.

This sequence joins TRBV27 and TRBJ1-1. The CDR3 contains 15 residues. Germline CDR1 reads MNHEY; CDR2 reads SMNVEV (reference sequence). CDR3 region: CASSPAIERNTEAFF.

This chain links TRBV5-1 with TRBJ1-1; the D gene TCRdb calls, TRBD1, cannot be checked with no DNA. CDR1 and CDR2 (germline): SGHRS, YFSETQ. CDR3 length: 16 residues. The CDR3 loop reads CASSNRPGQRNTEAFF.

The chain joins TRBV7-9 to TRBJ2-2. The germline V gene has CDR1 SEHNR and CDR2 FQNEAQ (reference sequence). CDR3 length equals 14 residues. CDR3 in amino acids: CASSPQTPTGELFF.